The 14 T cell receptor beta chains below were found in one sample sequenced in a study of shared clonotypes between healthy human individuals. The assay was immunoSEQ multiplex PCR, and TCRdb's table has in-frame clones only and misses some. The sample holds some 1 million clones; about 80% are singletons and the top ten take roughly 1.4%. The sequenced sample was memory CD4+ T cells sorted from blood. Subset here: CD45RA-negative fraction. The receptor set was obtained from a young man in good health.

The genes are TRBV7-9 and TRBJ2-7; D gene ambiguous. This CDR3 comprises 13 residues. Germline CDR1 SEHNR, CDR2 FQNEAQ (reference sequence). V was pared by 4 bases and J by 4 bases, with 11 bases between. The CDR3 DNA reads TGTGCCAGCAGCTCGGGTAAGAGGTACGAGCAGTACTTC. This sequence encodes CASSSGKRYEQYF. Full variable domain (outside the CDR3, taken from reference TRBV7-9 and TRBJ2-7): DTGVSQNPRHKITKRGQNVTFRCDPISEHNRLYWYRQTLGQGPEFLTYFQNEAQLEKSRLLSDRFSAERPKGSFSTLEIQRTEQGDSAMYLCASSSGKRYEQYFGPGTRLTVT.

Remarks on this clone: This may come from a read error, since a much larger clone is one base off. This sequence joins TRBV7-2 and TRBJ1-1; maybe TRBD1 (5 bases). Per germline, CDR1 SGHTA and CDR2 FQGNSA. The ends were cut back, 3 bases at V and 1 base at J, with 6 bases in the middle. The CDR3 spans 13 residues. The CDR3 loop reads CASSFQGNTEAFF. In nucleotides, the CDR3 is TGTGCCAGCAGCTTCCAGGGGAACACTGAAGCTTTCTTT.

This chain joins TRBV23-1 and TRBJ1-6; TRBD1 agrees at 11 bases. TRBV23-1 is noted as an ORF with a role that remains uncertain. The junction had 7 bases not matched to a gene; V was cut back by 4 bases and J by 2 bases. CDR3 size: 18 residues. The CDR3 loop reads CASSPSDRGRPYNSPLHF. The CDR3 DNA sequence: TGCGCCAGCAGTCCATCGGACAGGGGGCGTCCCTATAATTCACCCCTCCACTTT.

The chain is built from TRBV5-1 and TRBJ2-1; 12 positions match TRBD2. Germline values: CDR1 SGHRS, CDR2 YFSETQ. Trimming at V came to 5 bases and at J to 9 bases, leaving 9 bases not matched to a gene. The CDR3 runs 15 residues. Written as DNA, the CDR3 is TGCGCCAGCAGGCAGACTAGCGGGAGCCATACTGAGCAGTTCTTC. The encoded protein is CASRQTSGSHTEQFF.

This clone was seen a few times. The CDR3 bases are TGCGCCAGCAGCCAAGAACTCTACGGGAGCAATCAGCCCCAGCATTTT. It translates to CASSQELYGSNQPQHF. The chain carries TRBV4-1 and TRBJ1-5, with D unclear. Germline V gene sequence: CDR1 MGHRA, CDR2 YSYEKL. The CDR3 runs to 16 residues. Deletions cut 0 bases from V and 1 base from J, with 10 bases between.

The chain combines TRBV2 with TRBJ2-5; 14 bases agree with TRBD2. The germline V gene has CDR1 SNHLY and CDR2 FYNNEI. CDR3 size: 15 residues. Trimming cost V 5 bases and J 4 bases; bases outside gene matches: 3. The CDR3 DNA is TGTGCCAGCAGTCCTGGGACTAGCGGGAGAGAGACCCAGTACTTC. Its translation: CASSPGTSGRETQYF.

The table lists this clone with a few counts. The rearrangement uses TRBV6-1 and TRBJ1-1; D uncertain. V lost 5 bases and J 3 bases, leaving 10 bases between the germline ends. The germline CDR1 and CDR2 sequences are MNHNS and SASEGT. The CDR3 length is 13 residues. The CDR3 here is CASSSPRDTEAFF. In DNA, the CDR3 is TGTGCCAGCAGTAGCCCCCGGGACACTGAAGCTTTCTTT.

The gene calls are TRBV7-9 and TRBJ1-5; 8 bases match TRBD1. With V trimmed by 5 bases and J by 0 bases, 9 bases remained unmatched. The CDR3 is 17 amino acids. Germline V gene sequence: CDR1 SEHNR, CDR2 FQNEAQ (reference sequence). The DNA of the CDR3 is TGTGCCAGCAGCCCCTCAGGGGGCAGGAATAGCAATCAGCCCCAGCATTTT. Translated, it gives CASSPSGGRNSNQPQHF.

The CDR3 is CASSLFGGGAGNEQFF. As DNA, the CDR3 is TGTGCCAGCAGCTTATTCGGCGGGGGGGCCGGGAATGAGCAGTTCTTC. This sequence joins TRBV11-3 and TRBJ2-1; 9 nucleotides match TRBD2. Per the germline V gene, CDR1 is SGHNT and CDR2 is YENEEA. After removal of 2 bases from V and 7 bases from J, the junction contained 9 bases not matched to a gene. The CDR3 spans 16 residues.

The gene calls are TRBV7-2 and TRBJ2-5; tentative D call: TRBD1 (7 bases). The CDR3 length is 15 residues. From germline, CDR1 is SGHTA and CDR2 FQGNSA. Trimming cost V 1 base and J 5 bases, with 14 bases left between them. The DNA of the CDR3 is TGTGCCAGCAGCTTAGATAGCGGCAGGGGGGAGACCCAGTACTTC. This gives the protein CASSLDSGRGETQYF.

The chain combines TRBV18 with TRBJ1-3; D perhaps matches TRBD1 (5 bases). Germline CDR1 reads KGHSH; CDR2 reads LQKENI. CDR3 length equals 16 residues. V lost 1 base and J 0 bases, leaving 10 bases between the germline ends. The CDR3 bases are TGTGCCAGCTCACCACGGGACGGCCTCTCTGGAAACACCATATATTTT. Translated: CASSPRDGLSGNTIYF.

The CDR3 nucleotides read TGTGCCATCAGTGAGCCGGAACAGGGGGACTATGGCTACACCTTC. Protein sequence: CAISEPEQGDYGYTF. The chain couples TRBV10-3 to TRBJ1-2; the match to TRBD1 covers 8 bases. V lost 2 bases and J lost 3; bases outside the gene matches: 5. The CDR3 runs 15 residues. CDR1 and CDR2 (germline): ENHRY, SYGVKD.

The V call is TRBV7-2, the J call TRBJ1-2; possibly TRBD1 for D (5 bases). The CDR3 totals 18 residues. Per the germline V gene, CDR1 is SGHTA and CDR2 is FQGNSA. Trimming removed 1 base from V and 0 bases from J, with 18 bases in between. In DNA form, the CDR3 reads TGTGCCAGCAGCTTAGTGGGGGGTAAAGGGCCCGCTAACTATGGCTACACCTTC. Translated, it gives CASSLVGGKGPANYGYTF.

The CDR3 protein is CASSPLGDRRGTTNEKLFF. CDR3 DNA: TGTGCCAGCAGCCCGTTGGGGGACAGAAGGGGGACAACTAATGAAAAACTGTTTTTT. The chain joins TRBV7-8 to TRBJ1-4; 7 bases map to TRBD1. Germline V gene data show CDR1 as SGHVS and CDR2 as FQNEAQ. This CDR3 contains 19 residues. With 5 bases clipped from V and 0 bases from J, the junction kept 15 bases outside the gene matches.